Each of the 18 T cell receptor beta chains below was sequenced from the same sample in a study of T cells in Graves' hyperthyroidism and ophthalmopathy. TCR beta CDR3 regions were amplified from RNA transcripts. Using the HTBI primer set, a first-round RT-PCR was run on the TCR CDR3. TCRdb recomputed calls from the multiplex PCR reads with MiXCR, one row per CDR3 protein. Here the sample spans around 580,000 distinct CDR3 sequences, about 43% being singletons. Sequencing used peripheral blood or thyroid tissue (not recorded which). Source of these receptors: a woman in her late teens or twenties with Graves' hyperthyroidism.

On this clonotype: A much larger clone differs by one base, so this may be a read error. This chain links TRBV4-1 with TRBJ1-2; 9 bases align to TRBD1. Germline V gives CDR1 MGHRA, CDR2 YSYEKL. V lost 4 bases, J lost 4 bases, and 16 bases stayed unmatched. This CDR3 is 18 amino acids long. The CDR3 DNA follows: TGCGCCAGCAGCCCGACCGCGACGGGACAGGGTCTCATCTATGGCTACACCTTC. This sequence encodes CASSPTATGQGLIYGYTF.

This clonotype was recorded many times. The CDR3 nucleotides are TGTGCCAGCAGTTTATCGGGCAGTATGGCCAATCAGCCCCAGCATTTT. Protein sequence: CASSLSGSMANQPQHF. V is TRBV27 and J is TRBJ1-5; D gene ambiguous. Germline values: CDR1 MNHEY, CDR2 SMNVEV (reference sequence). Trimming cost V 0 bases and J 3 bases, with 12 bases left between them. The CDR3 consists of 16 residues.

This clonotype was counted at least ten times. The V gene is TRBV7-2, the J gene TRBJ1-6; 7 positions agree with TRBD1. This CDR3 comprises 15 residues. CDR1 SGHTA and CDR2 FQGNSA come from the germline V gene. J gave up 7 bases and V 7 bases, and 10 bases lay outside the gene matches. The CDR3 DNA sequence: TGTGCCAGCACCGGTACTGGGACAGCAAATTCACCCCTCCACTTT. Translation: CASTGTGTANSPLHF.

A word on this clonotype: A junction boundary mismatches the germline segment, possibly from a read error. The J gene is TRBJ2-7, the V gene TRBV29-1; 7 nucleotides agree with TRBD2. The CDR3 is made up of 12 amino acids. CDR1 SQVTM and CDR2 ANQGSEA come from the germline V gene. CDR3 protein: CGVLAVRREQYF. The CDR3 bases are TGCGGCGTCCTAGCGGTCCGGAGGGAGCAGTACTTC.

This clonotype was counted at least ten times. The V gene is TRBV29-1, the J gene TRBJ1-1, with unresolved D. V shed 0 bases and J shed 5 bases, with 10 bases lying between them. The CDR3 length is 13 residues. Germline V CDR1 and CDR2: SQVTM, ANQGSEA. As DNA, the CDR3 is TGCAGCGTTGAAGATCGTGGGGATACTGAAGCTTTCTTT. Amino acid sequence: CSVEDRGDTEAFF.

With regard to this clonotype: A junction boundary mismatches the germline segment, possibly from a read error. This chain links TRBV7-3 with TRBJ2-1, with TRBD1 matching 9 bases. This CDR3 has 14 residues. Germline CDR1 SGHTA, CDR2 FQGTGA. CDR3 DNA: TGTGCCGGCAGCTTTAAGGACAGGGGAGATGAGCAGTTCTTC. This translates into CAGSFKDRGDEQFF.

In this sample, this clonotype turned up many times. Written as DNA, the CDR3 is TGTGCCAGCAGCTTAGTGGTTAGCGGGAGCGATTACGTTACGCAGTATTTT. Its protein product is CASSLVVSGSDYVTQYF. J is TRBJ2-3 and V is TRBV7-6, with 9 bases lining up with TRBD2. The trim removed 1 base at V and 8 bases at J, leaving 13 bases unmatched. CDR3 size: 17 residues. Germline V gene lookup returns CDR1 SGHVS and CDR2 FNYEAQ.

There are many counts of this clonotype. The genes are TRBV6-1 and TRBJ1-6; no reliable D call. The V gene's germline CDR1 is MNHNS and CDR2 SASEGT. The germline V and J ends were trimmed by 2 bases and 5 bases, with 13 bases remaining between them. The CDR3 spans 16 residues. The CDR3 spells CASSERWGMNNSPLHF. As DNA, the CDR3 is TGTGCCAGCAGTGAACGGTGGGGAATGAATAATTCACCCCTCCACTTT.

The chain employs TRBV20-1 and TRBJ2-1; 8 positions match TRBD2. The V gene's germline CDR1 is DFQATT and CDR2 SNEGSKA (reference sequence). V shed 3 bases and J 9 bases; nucleotides not matched to a gene: 7. The CDR3 is 13 residues long. The CDR3 DNA follows: TGCAGTGCTAGTCTAGATGCGGGAGGTGAGCAGTTCTTC. Residues: CSASLDAGGEQFF.

This clonotype appeared once. The J gene is TRBJ1-2, the V gene TRBV10-3; 7 bases are shared with TRBD1. The CDR3 is 13 residues long. Germline assignment: CDR1 ENHRY and CDR2 SYGVKD. Trimming cost V 6 bases and J 7 bases; bases outside gene matches: 8. The CDR3 reads CAISSGGGGGYTF. For the CDR3, the DNA is TGTGCCATCAGCTCAGGGGGGGGCGGTGGCTACACCTTC.

The V gene is TRBV30, the J gene TRBJ1-1; 7 bases fit TRBD1. The CDR3 length is 13 residues. J lost 1 base, V lost 8 bases, and 7 bases had no gene match. The germline CDR1 and CDR2 sequences are GTSNPN and SVGIG (reference sequence). The CDR3 nucleotides read TGTGCCCGCAAACGGACAGGGAACACTGAAGCTTTCTTT. This gives the protein CARKRTGNTEAFF. Using reference TRBV30 and TRBJ1-1 for the parts outside the CDR3, the full variable domain is SQTIHQWPATLVQPVGSPLSLECTVEGTSNPNLYWYRQAAGRGLQLLFYSVGIGQISSEVPQNLSASRPQDRQFILSSKKLLLSDSGFYLCARKRTGNTEAFFGQGTRLTVV.

As concerns this clonotype: This may arise from a read error, as a much more abundant clone is one base away. The V call is TRBV7-9, the J call TRBJ1-5; no definite D call. With 5 bases removed from V and 6 bases from J, the gap between germline ends came to 11 bases. Germline-derived CDR1 and CDR2 are SEHNR and FQNEAQ (reference sequence). The CDR3 length is 13 residues. CDR3 in DNA: TGTGCCAGCAGCAAAAACCGGGTTCAGCCCCAGCATTTT. Amino acid sequence: CASSKNRVQPQHF.

A note on this clonotype: A much larger clone is a single base away; this may be a read error. The V call is TRBV7-9, the J call TRBJ1-1, with D possibly being TRBD1 (5 bases). Germline values: CDR1 SEHNR, CDR2 FQNEAQ (reference sequence). CDR3 length equals 14 residues. CDR3 sequence: CASGFRALNTEAFF. CDR3 in DNA: TGTGCCAGCGGCTTCAGGGCCCTGAACACTGAAGCTTTCTTT. The whole variable domain, filled in from reference TRBV7-9 and TRBJ1-1, reads DTGVSQNPRHKITKRGQNVTFRCDPISEHNRLYWYRQTLGQGPEFLTYFQNEAQLEKSRLLSDRFSAERPKGSFSTLEIQRTEQGDSAMYLCASGFRALNTEAFFGQGTRLTVV.

The chain links TRBV3-1 to TRBJ2-5, with a weak D call TRBD2 (5 bases). The ends were cut back, 1 base at V and 2 bases at J, with 11 bases in the middle. The germline V gene encodes CDR1 LGHDT and CDR2 YNNKEL (reference sequence). The CDR3 totals 15 residues. The CDR3 coding sequence is TGTGCCAGCAGCCAAGCCATAGCGAGTCAAGAGACCCAGTACTTC. Amino acid sequence: CASSQAIASQETQYF.

The J gene is TRBJ2-7, the V gene TRBV29-1; perhaps TRBD1 as D (6 bases). Gene TRBJ2-4 matches the end of the DNA better, so the J call may be wrong. CDR3 length equals 15 residues. The germline V gene has CDR1 SQVTM and CDR2 ANQGSEA. The CDR3 sequence is CSVNPSGQPKNIQYF. CDR3 coding DNA: TGCAGCGTCAACCCTTCGGGACAACCCAAAAACATTCAGTACTTC.

The rearrangement uses TRBV7-2 and TRBJ1-6, with TRBD1 identical over 8 bases. The junction had 13 bases not matched to a gene; V was cut back by 5 bases and J by 16 bases. This CDR3 has 14 residues. CDR1 and CDR2 from the germline V gene are SGHTA and FQGNSA. The CDR3 spells CASSPPTGVPSLHF. CDR3 DNA: TGTGCCAGCAGCCCGCCGACAGGGGTTCCTTCTCTCCACTTT. Full variable domain (outside the CDR3, taken from reference TRBV7-2 and TRBJ1-6): GAGVSQSPSNKVTEKGKDVELRCDPISGHTALYWYRQSLGQGLEFLIYFQGNSAPDKSGLPSDRFSAERTGGSVSTLTIQRTQQEDSAVYLCASSPPTGVPSLHFGNGTRLTVT.

V usage is TRBV7-9 and J usage is TRBJ2-7; the D gene is possibly TRBD2 (5 bases). CDR3 length: 15 amino acids. CDR1 is SEHNR and CDR2 is FQNEAQ in the germline V gene (reference sequence). Trimming pared 2 bases from V and 7 bases from J, leaving 18 bases between. The CDR3, as DNA: TGTGCCAGCAGCTTACCCCGGGGAGTTGACAATGAGCAGTACTTC. Translating it yields CASSLPRGVDNEQYF.

The CDR3 spells CATSREGASLLAKNIQYF. The CDR3 DNA reads as TGTGCCACCAGCAGAGAGGGGGCTTCCCTGCTAGCCAAAAACATTCAGTACTTC. J is TRBJ2-4 and V is TRBV15; D perhaps matches TRBD1 (6 bases). CDR3 length: 18 amino acids. The germline V and J ends were trimmed by 0 bases and 0 bases, with 15 bases remaining between them. From germline, CDR1 is LNHNV and CDR2 YYDKDF (reference sequence). Drawing the rest from reference TRBV15 and TRBJ2-4, the complete variable domain is DAMVIQNPRYQVTQFGKPVTLSCSQTLNHNVMYWYQQKSSQAPKLLFHYYDKDFNNEADTPDNFQSRRPNTSFCFLDIRSPGLGDTAMYLCATSREGASLLAKNIQYFGAGTRLSVL.